Below are 12 T cell receptor beta chains sequenced from a single sample in a study of T cells in Graves' hyperthyroidism and ophthalmopathy. TCR beta CDR3 regions were amplified from RNA. The HTBI primer set served for first-round RT-PCR of the TCR CDR3. MiXCR, run by TCRdb on the multiplex PCR reads, gives a single entry per CDR3 protein. In the table there are hundreds of thousands of distinct CDR3 sequences, 14% of which are singletons. Sequencing was carried out using blood. These receptors all stem from a woman aged 18 to 35 with Graves' hyperthyroidism.

The V call is TRBV5-8, the J call TRBJ2-3; TRBD1 agrees at 8 bases. V trimming: 0 bases; J trimming: 1 base; junction bases outside the gene matches: 4. There are 16 residues in the CDR3. Germline lookup yields CDR1 SGHTS and CDR2 YDEGEE. The CDR3 region has the DNA TGTGCCAGCAGCTTGGGCAGGGGGCAGGGCACAGATACGCAGTATTTT. The encoded protein is CASSLGRGQGTDTQYF. Together with reference TRBV5-8 and TRBJ2-3, the CDR3 gives the full variable domain: EAGVTQSPTHLIKTRGQQATLRCSPISGHTSVYWYQQALGLGLQFLLWYDEGEERNRGNFPPRFSGRQFPNYSSELNVNALELEDSALYLCASSLGRGQGTDTQYFGPGTRLTVL.

The chain employs TRBV19 and TRBJ1-1; 8 positions agree with TRBD1. J lost 0 bases, V lost 6 bases, and 9 bases had no gene match. This CDR3 region has 16 residues. Germline V gene sequence: CDR1 LNHDA, CDR2 SQIVND (reference sequence). The CDR3 spells CASRKDRAAMNTEAFF. For the CDR3, the DNA is TGTGCCAGTAGGAAGGACAGGGCGGCCATGAACACTGAAGCTTTCTTT.

Ten or more counts support this clonotype. The genes are TRBV7-9 and TRBJ1-2, with TRBD1 identical over 7 bases. Germline V lookup: CDR1 SEHNR, CDR2 FQNEAQ (reference sequence). There are 14 residues in the CDR3. Trimming at V came to 4 bases and at J to 4 bases, leaving 6 bases not matched to a gene. The CDR3 region has the DNA TGTGCCAGCAGCTCGACAGGGACCGCCTATGGCTACACCTTC. Translation gives CASSSTGTAYGYTF.

The V and J genes are TRBV18 and TRBJ1-5; TRBD1 might be the D (5 bases). This CDR3 spans 17 amino acids. V was cut by 0 bases and J by 6 bases, with 18 bases left in between. Germline-derived CDR1 and CDR2 are KGHSH and LQKENI. The CDR3 spells CASSPPPGRVDSQPQHF. In DNA form, the CDR3 reads TGTGCCAGCTCACCACCGCCGGGCAGGGTAGATAGTCAGCCCCAGCATTTT.

Many counts were recorded for this clonotype. The V gene is TRBV20-1, the J gene TRBJ1-1; a weak D match, TRBD1 (5 bases). Germline V lookup: CDR1 DFQATT, CDR2 SNEGSKA (reference sequence). V lost 0 bases, J lost 0 bases, and 5 bases lay in between. There are 13 residues in the CDR3. In DNA form, the CDR3 reads TGCAGTGCTAGAGAGGACATGAACACTGAAGCTTTCTTT. Its protein product is CSAREDMNTEAFF.

This clonotype was seen repeatedly, ten times or more. The chain links TRBV4-3 to TRBJ2-3, with 13 positions matching TRBD2. The CDR3 has 16 residues. V shed 3 bases, J shed 8 bases, and the junction held 8 bases outside the gene matches. Germline lookup yields CDR1 LGHNA and CDR2 YSLEER. The CDR3 sequence: CASSQGLAGKRGTQYF. As DNA, the CDR3 is TGCGCCAGCAGCCAGGGACTAGCGGGAAAAAGGGGTACGCAGTATTTT.

This clonotype was found many times. This sequence joins TRBV28 and TRBJ1-2, with D unresolved. Germline V gives CDR1 MDHEN, CDR2 SYDVKM. The length of the CDR3 is 15 residues. Trimming took 6 bases from V and 4 from J, leaving 18 bases between them. The CDR3 coding sequence is TGTGCCAGCAGCCCCCTTAGGACCACAACCTATGGCTACACCTTC. It codes for CASSPLRTTTYGYTF.

This clonotype was observed a few times. This chain uses TRBV27 with TRBJ2-1, with 8 bases aligning to TRBD2. Germline loops: CDR1 MNHEY, CDR2 SMNVEV (reference sequence). The CDR3 extends over 16 amino acids. V was pared by 4 bases and J by 3 bases, with 8 bases of the junction left unmatched. The CDR3 nucleotides are TGTGCCAGCAGTTCCAGGGGAGCGGGAGACTACAATGAGCAGTTCTTC. This translates into CASSSRGAGDYNEQFF.

This clonotype came up many times. The genes are TRBV20-1 and TRBJ2-3; no firm D call. The CDR3 consists of 14 residues. Per the germline V gene, CDR1 is DFQATT and CDR2 is SNEGSKA (reference sequence). The ends were cut back, 3 bases at V and 2 bases at J, with 12 bases in the middle. CDR3 amino acids: CSARRSRYTDTQYF. In DNA form, the CDR3 reads TGCAGTGCTAGGAGGTCGCGGTACACAGATACGCAGTATTTT.

This clonotype has at least ten counts. This chain links TRBV20-1 with TRBJ2-3; 11 bases map to TRBD2. Trimming took 6 bases from V and 4 from J; bases not matched to a gene: 3. CDR3 size: 13 residues. Per germline, CDR1 DFQATT and CDR2 SNEGSKA (reference sequence). The CDR3 coding sequence is TGCAGTGCGTTAGCGGGAGGGCCAGATACGCAGTATTTT. It yields the protein CSALAGGPDTQYF.

This clonotype was seen many times. The chain has TRBV20-1 and TRBJ2-3; 9 bases are shared with TRBD2. Germline V lookup: CDR1 DFQATT, CDR2 SNEGSKA (reference sequence). The CDR3 is made up of 15 amino acids. Trimming at V came to 1 base and at J to 4 bases, leaving 6 bases not matched to a gene. Here the CDR3 DNA reads TGCAGTGCTAGAGCCGGCGGGAGGGCCCCAGATACGCAGTATTTT. Translating gives CSARAGGRAPDTQYF.

This sequence joins TRBV28 and TRBJ2-1, with 7 bases matching TRBD2. CDR3 length: 15 residues. Trimming cost V 6 bases and J 3 bases; bases outside gene matches: 8. Looked up from germline, CDR1 is MDHEN and CDR2 is SYDVKM. CDR3 protein: CASSPPGLFYNEQFF. Here the CDR3 DNA reads TGTGCCAGCAGCCCACCGGGACTATTCTACAATGAGCAGTTCTTC.